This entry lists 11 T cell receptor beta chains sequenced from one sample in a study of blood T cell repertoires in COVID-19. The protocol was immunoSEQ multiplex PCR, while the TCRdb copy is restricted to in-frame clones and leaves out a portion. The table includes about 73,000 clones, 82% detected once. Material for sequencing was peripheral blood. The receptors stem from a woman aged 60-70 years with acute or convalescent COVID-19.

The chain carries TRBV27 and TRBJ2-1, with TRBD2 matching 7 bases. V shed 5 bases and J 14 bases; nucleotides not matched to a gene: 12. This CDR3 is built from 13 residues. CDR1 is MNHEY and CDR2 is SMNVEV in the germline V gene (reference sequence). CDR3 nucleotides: TGTGCCAGCAGTGCGCCACCGGGGGGTCGCGAGTTCTTC. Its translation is CASSAPPGGREFF.

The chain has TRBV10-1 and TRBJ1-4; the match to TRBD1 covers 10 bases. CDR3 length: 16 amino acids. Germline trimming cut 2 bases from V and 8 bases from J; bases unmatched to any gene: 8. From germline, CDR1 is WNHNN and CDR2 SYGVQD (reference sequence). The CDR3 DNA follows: TGCGCCAGCAGTGAGCTAGGGGACAGGGGCGGGGAAAAACTGTTTTTT. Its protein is CASSELGDRGGEKLFF.

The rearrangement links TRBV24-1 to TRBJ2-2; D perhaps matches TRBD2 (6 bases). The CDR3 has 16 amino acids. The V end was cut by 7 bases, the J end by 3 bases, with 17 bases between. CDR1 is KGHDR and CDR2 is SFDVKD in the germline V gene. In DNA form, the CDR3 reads TGTGCCACCAGGACTCAATGGGGAGGAGACACCGGGGAGCTGTTTTTT. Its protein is CATRTQWGGDTGELFF.

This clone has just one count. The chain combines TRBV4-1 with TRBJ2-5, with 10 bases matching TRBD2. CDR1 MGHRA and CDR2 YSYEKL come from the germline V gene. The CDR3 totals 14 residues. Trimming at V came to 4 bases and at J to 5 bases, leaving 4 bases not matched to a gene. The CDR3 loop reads CASSRGTSDETQYF. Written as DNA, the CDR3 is TGCGCCAGCAGCCGAGGGACTAGCGATGAGACCCAGTACTTC.

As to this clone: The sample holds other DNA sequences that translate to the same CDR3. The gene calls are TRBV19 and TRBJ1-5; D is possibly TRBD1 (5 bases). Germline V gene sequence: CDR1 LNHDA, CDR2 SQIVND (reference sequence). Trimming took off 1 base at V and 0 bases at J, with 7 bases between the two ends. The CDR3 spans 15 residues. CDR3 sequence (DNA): TGTGCCAGTAGTATAGTACAGGATAGCAATCAGCCCCAGCATTTT. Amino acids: CASSIVQDSNQPQHF.

CDR3 in amino acids: CASSQGSGGYEQYF. CDR3 sequence (DNA): TGTGCCAGCAGCCAGGGTAGCGGGGGCTACGAGCAGTACTTC. The chain couples TRBV16 to TRBJ2-7; the match to TRBD2 covers 9 bases. Trimming cost V 3 bases and J 3 bases; bases outside gene matches: 3. There are 14 residues in the CDR3. Germline V lookup: CDR1 KGHSY, CDR2 FQNENV.

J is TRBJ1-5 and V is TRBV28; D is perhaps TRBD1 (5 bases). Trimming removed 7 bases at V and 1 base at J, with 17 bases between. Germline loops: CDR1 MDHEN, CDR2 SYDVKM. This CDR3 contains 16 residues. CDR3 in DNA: TGTGCCAGCACCGCTACCTGGGCAGGGAGCAATCAGCCCCAGCATTTT. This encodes CASTATWAGSNQPQHF. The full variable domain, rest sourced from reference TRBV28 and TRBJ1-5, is DVKVTQSSRYLVKRTGEKVFLECVQDMDHENMFWYRQDPGLGLRLIYFSYDVKMKEKGDIPEGYSVSREKKERFSLILESASTNQTSMYLCASTATWAGSNQPQHFGDGTRLSIL.

CDR3 coding DNA: TGTGCCAGCAGTCCCCGGACAGGGAACTCACCCCTCCACTTT. It yields the protein CASSPRTGNSPLHF. This chain links TRBV27 with TRBJ1-6; 8 nucleotides align to TRBD1. Germline V gene data show CDR1 as MNHEY and CDR2 as SMNVEV (reference sequence). Unmatched junction bases numbered 7, after V lost 5 bases and J lost 10 bases. This CDR3 contains 14 residues.

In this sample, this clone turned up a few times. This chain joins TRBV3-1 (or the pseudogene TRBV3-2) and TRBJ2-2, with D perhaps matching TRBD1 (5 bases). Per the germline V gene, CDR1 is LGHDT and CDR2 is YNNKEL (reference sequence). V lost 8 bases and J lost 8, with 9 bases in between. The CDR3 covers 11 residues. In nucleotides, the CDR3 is TGTGCCAGCTATAGGACAGGGGAGCTGTTTTTT. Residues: CASYRTGELFF.

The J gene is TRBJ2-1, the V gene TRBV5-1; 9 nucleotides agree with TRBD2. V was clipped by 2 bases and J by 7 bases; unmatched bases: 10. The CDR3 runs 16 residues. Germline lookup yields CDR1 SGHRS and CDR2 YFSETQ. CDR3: CASSFNAGGRTNEQFF. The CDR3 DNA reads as TGCGCCAGCAGCTTTAACGCGGGAGGGAGAACAAATGAGCAGTTCTTC.

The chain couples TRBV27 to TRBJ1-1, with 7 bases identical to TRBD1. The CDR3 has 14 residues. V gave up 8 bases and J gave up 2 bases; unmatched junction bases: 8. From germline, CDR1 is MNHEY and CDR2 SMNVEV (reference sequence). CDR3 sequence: CASGFRGRNTEAFF. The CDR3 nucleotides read TGTGCCAGCGGATTTAGGGGGCGCAACACTGAAGCTTTCTTT.